This is a list of T cell receptor beta chains from one sample in a study of graft-versus-host responses after intestinal transplantation. Data came from immunoSEQ multiplex PCR; TCRdb stores just in-frame clones and leaves some out. The sample lists 20,000 to 25,000 clones, roughly 44% occurring once. Sequencing used alloreactive CD8+ T cells from a mixed lymphocyte reaction culture, obtained before transplantation. The receptors here all came from a human patient who was an organ donor for intestinal transplantation. The CDR3 runs from the conserved cysteine through the conserved F or W. D genes are given only for firm matches. Clone size, where shown, is once, few, many, or a class for clones that have expanded.

clone size | J gene | D gene | V gene | CDR3 protein | CDR3 DNA
few | TRBJ1-2 | - | TRBV6-5 | CASSRDGFGYTF | TGTGCCAGCAGCCGGGACGGATTTGGCTACACCTTC
- | TRBJ1-2 | TRBD1 | TRBV6-1 | CASRDTGGVYGYTF | TGTGCCAGCAGGGACACAGGGGGCGTCTATGGCTACACCTTC
- | TRBJ2-1 | - | TRBV27 | CASSHLNEQFF | TGTGCCAGCAGCCACCTTAATGAGCAGTTCTTC
few | TRBJ2-1 | - | TRBV4-1 | CASSQGGKYNEQFF | TGCGCCAGCAGCCAAGGGGGGAAGTACAATGAGCAGTTCTTC
- | TRBJ2-5 | TRBD2 | TRBV4-1 | CASSQGGGRRLEETQYF | TGCGCCAGCAGCCAAGGGGGCGGGAGGCGGCTTGAAGAGACCCAGTACTTC
few | TRBJ2-3 | - | TRBV7-9 | CASSHWASGPDTQYF | TGTGCCAGCAGCCACTGGGCGAGCGGACCAGATACGCAGTATTTT
- | TRBJ2-1 | - | TRBV5-8 | CASSLATGELYNEQFF | TGTGCCAGCAGCTTGGCCACGGGGGAGTTGTACAATGAGCAGTTCTTC
- | TRBJ2-5 | - | TRBV7-2 | CASSTWQGQETQYF | TGTGCCAGCAGCACGTGGCAGGGTCAAGAGACCCAGTACTTC
few | TRBJ2-5 | - | TRBV10-3 | CAINSGDGQETQYF | TGTGCCATCAACTCCGGGGACGGCCAAGAGACCCAGTACTTC
medium-sized | TRBJ1-2 | - | TRBV10-3 | CATLGGSRSYTF | TGTGCCACCCTGGGGGGGTCCCGGAGCTACACCTTC
- | TRBJ1-2 | - | TRBV4-3 | CASSQGLLPDYYGYTF | TGCGCCAGCAGCCAGGGTCTACTACCGGATTACTATGGCTACACCTTC
- | TRBJ1-3 | TRBD1 | TRBV5-3 | CARSLMVPDRGPSGNTIYF | TGTGCCAGAAGCTTGATGGTTCCGGACAGGGGGCCATCTGGAAACACCATATATTTT
- | TRBJ2-2 | - | TRBV6-1 | CASSSDSTGELFF | TGTGCCAGCAGCTCGGACAGCACCGGGGAGCTGTTTTTT
medium-sized | TRBJ2-7 | TRBD1 | TRBV4-1 | CASSRPGTGGSEQYF | TGCGCCAGCAGCCGACCGGGGACAGGGGGCTCCGAGCAGTACTTC
- | TRBJ2-3 | TRBD1 | TRBV28 | CASSTWQTGGGADTQYF | TGTGCCAGCAGTACCTGGCAAACAGGGGGCGGGGCAGATACGCAGTATTTT
- | TRBJ2-7 | - | TRBV28 | CASSLLAGFYEQYF | TGTGCCAGCAGTTTATTGGCAGGGTTCTACGAGCAGTACTTC
- | TRBJ1-2 | - | TRBV9 | CASSGGFYTF | TGTGCCAGCAGCGGAGGGTTCTACACCTTC
- | TRBJ1-2 | - | TRBV19 | CASSIGYVNYGYTF | TGTGCCAGTAGTATAGGGTACGTGAACTATGGCTACACCTTC
- | TRBJ2-3 | TRBD2 | TRBV5-1 | CASSRGLAGIGGTDTQYF | TGCGCCAGCAGCCGAGGACTAGCGGGGATAGGGGGCACAGATACGCAGTATTTT
- | TRBJ2-3 | TRBD1 | TRBV2 | CASSEYDRGTDTQYF | TGTGCCAGCAGTGAATACGACAGGGGCACAGATACGCAGTATTTT
- | TRBJ2-1 | TRBD2 | TRBV4-1 | CASSQVAGLAGYNEQFF | TGCGCCAGCAGCCAAGTTGCGGGACTAGCGGGGTACAATGAGCAGTTCTTC
- | TRBJ1-1 | - | TRBV27 | CASREVKVAIFSEAFF | TGTGCCAGCAGAGAAGTTAAGGTGGCTATATTCTCTGAAGCTTTCTTT
few | TRBJ1-3 | - | TRBV4-1 | CASSRLGTHDGGSGNTIYF | TGCGCCAGCAGCCGTCTCGGGACACACGATGGTGGCTCTGGAAACACCATATATTTT
- | TRBJ2-7 | - | TRBV11-3 | CASSLAGLGTYEQYF | TGTGCCAGCAGCTTAGCCGGTCTGGGGACCTACGAGCAGTACTTC
- | TRBJ2-1 | - | TRBV6-5 | CASSDFPKEQFF | TGTGCCAGCAGTGATTTTCCTAAGGAGCAGTTCTTC
- | TRBJ2-7 | TRBD1 | TRBV6-1 | CASSSGQGQEEQYF | TGTGCCAGCAGCTCCGGACAGGGTCAGGAGGAGCAGTACTTC
- | TRBJ1-5 | - | TRBV6-5 | CASSPLTGVNQPQHF | TGTGCCAGCAGTCCTCTGACAGGCGTCAATCAGCCCCAGCATTTT
- | TRBJ2-5 | - | TRBV28 | CASRIPQETQYF | TGTGCCAGCAGGATACCTCAAGAGACCCAGTACTTC
few | TRBJ2-1 | - | TRBV13 | CASSLLANEQFF | TGTGCCAGCAGCTTACTGGCAAATGAGCAGTTCTTC
- | TRBJ2-7 | - | TRBV4-1 | CASSQFQGSEQYF | TGCGCCAGCAGCCAATTTCAGGGGTCCGAGCAGTACTTC
- | TRBJ1-1 | - | TRBV19 | CASSQTKQGKAFF | TGTGCCAGTAGCCAAACGAAACAAGGAAAGGCTTTCTTT
- | TRBJ1-2 | - | TRBV5-4 | CASSFISSFYGYTF | TGTGCCAGCAGCTTCATAAGCAGCTTCTATGGCTACACCTTC
few | TRBJ2-7 | - | TRBV12-5 | CASDPSTGYSYEQYF | TGTGCTAGTGACCCAAGTACAGGGTACTCCTACGAGCAGTACTTC
- | TRBJ1-6 | - | TRBV4-1 | CASSLDHREGSTLHF | TGCGCCAGCAGCCTCGACCATCGGGAGGGTTCCACCCTCCACTTT
once | TRBJ2-3 | - | TRBV5-6 | CASSLAPGAADTQYF | TGTGCCAGCAGCTTGGCCCCGGGGGCGGCAGATACGCAGTATTTT
- | TRBJ1-5 | - | TRBV10-1 | CARTPEAFPYQPQHF | TGCGCCAGAACCCCAGAAGCCTTCCCCTATCAGCCCCAGCATTTT
- | TRBJ2-5 | - | TRBV7-2 | CASSLATTGETQYF | TGTGCCAGCAGCTTAGCGACTACGGGGGAGACCCAGTACTTC
once | TRBJ2-5 | - | TRBV5-4 | CASSLESGETQYF | TGTGCCAGCAGCTTGGAATCCGGGGAGACCCAGTACTTC
- | TRBJ2-1 | TRBD2 | TRBV10-3 | CAISEELAGVNEQFF | TGTGCCATCAGTGAGGAACTAGCGGGAGTGAATGAGCAGTTCTTC
- | TRBJ1-2 | TRBD1 | TRBV4-2 | CASSQDGTGASRGYTF | TGTGCCAGCAGCCAAGATGGCACAGGGGCTTCTCGCGGTTACACCTTC
few | TRBJ2-2 | - | TRBV4-1 | CASSQDYPGELFF | TGTGCCAGCAGCCAAGATTACCCCGGGGAGCTGTTTTTT
- | TRBJ2-2 | - | TRBV5-1 | CASSLGLTGELFF | TGCGCCAGCAGCTTGGGGTTAACCGGGGAGCTGTTTTTT
- | TRBJ2-7 | - | TRBV7-9 | CASSPTGGYEQYF | TGTGCCAGCAGCCCGACTGGGGGCTACGAGCAGTACTTC
few | TRBJ2-3 | TRBD1 | TRBV4-2 | CASSQDILGTGWSTQYF | TGTGCCAGCAGCCAAGATATTTTAGGGACAGGGTGGAGTACGCAGTATTTT
once | TRBJ2-1 | TRBD2 | TRBV15 | CATSSVPGLALSDEQFF | TGTGCCACCAGCAGTGTACCGGGACTAGCGCTAAGCGATGAGCAGTTCTTC
- | TRBJ2-1 | TRBD2 | TRBV6-6 | CASSYPGLGNNEQFF | TGTGCCAGCAGTTACCCGGGACTAGGTAACAATGAGCAGTTCTTC
few | TRBJ2-5 | - | TRBV28 | CASRAGEGGETQYF | TGTGCCAGCCGGGCGGGAGAAGGGGGGGAGACCCAGTACTTC
once | TRBJ2-7 | TRBD2 | TRBV9 | CASSVASGAGAYEQYF | TGTGCCAGCAGCGTAGCTAGTGGAGCGGGAGCCTACGAGCAGTACTTC
- | TRBJ1-2 | TRBD1 | TRBV29-1 | CSVPGTGYGYTF | TGCAGCGTGCCCGGGACAGGGTACGGCTACACCTTC
- | TRBJ2-2 | - | TRBV27 | CASSLTGTNTGELFF | TGTGCCAGCAGTTTGACCGGGACTAACACCGGGGAGCTGTTTTTT
- | TRBJ2-7 | - | TRBV5-4 | CASSRSPPGWRAYEQYF | TGTGCCAGCAGCCGCTCCCCCCCGGGATGGAGGGCCTACGAGCAGTACTTC
- | TRBJ1-4 | - | TRBV12-5 | CASGLKTEGNEKLFF | TGTGCTAGTGGTTTAAAGACGGAAGGTAATGAAAAACTGTTTTTT
medium-sized | TRBJ2-7 | - | TRBV4-1 | CASSPGSSYEQYF | TGCGCCAGCAGTCCCGGTAGTTCCTACGAGCAGTACTTC
few | TRBJ2-7 | - | TRBV6-1 | CASSEPVTAYYEQYF | TGTGCCAGCAGTGAACCCGTGACAGCCTACTACGAGCAGTACTTC
- | TRBJ2-7 | - | TRBV6-1 | CASSEYYEQYF | TGTGCCAGCAGTGAATACTACGAGCAGTACTTC
few | TRBJ2-3 | - | TRBV5-8 | CASSLNRESADTQYF | TGTGCCAGCAGCTTGAACAGGGAAAGCGCAGATACGCAGTATTTT
- | TRBJ2-3 | - | TRBV4-1 | CASSQDNPEDTQYF | TGCGCCAGCAGCCAAGATAATCCCGAAGATACGCAGTATTTT
few | TRBJ1-2 | - | TRBV2 | CASSARGDDYGYTF | TGTGCCAGCAGTGCTCGCGGGGACGACTATGGCTACACCTTC
- | TRBJ1-2 | TRBD1 | TRBV27 | CASSPLRTGDGYTF | TGTGCCAGCAGTCCCCTTCGGACAGGAGATGGCTACACCTTC